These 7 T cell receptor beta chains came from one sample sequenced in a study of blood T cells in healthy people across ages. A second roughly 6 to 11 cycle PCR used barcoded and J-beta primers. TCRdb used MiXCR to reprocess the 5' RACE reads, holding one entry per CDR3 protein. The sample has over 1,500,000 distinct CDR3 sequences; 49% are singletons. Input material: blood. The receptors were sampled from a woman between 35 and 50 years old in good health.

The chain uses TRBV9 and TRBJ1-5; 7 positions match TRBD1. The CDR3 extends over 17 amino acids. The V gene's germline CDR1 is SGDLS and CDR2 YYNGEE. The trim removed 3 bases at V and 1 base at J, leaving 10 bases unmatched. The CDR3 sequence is CASSALTGDLSNQPQHF. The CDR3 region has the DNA TGTGCCAGCAGCGCCCTCACAGGGGACCTAAGCAATCAGCCCCAGCATTTT. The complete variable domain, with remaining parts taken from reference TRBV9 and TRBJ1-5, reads DSGVTQTPKHLITATGQRVTLRCSPRSGDLSVYWYQQSLDQGLQFLIQYYNGEERAKGNILERFSAQQFPDLHSELNLSSLELGDSALYFCASSALTGDLSNQPQHFGDGTRLSIL.

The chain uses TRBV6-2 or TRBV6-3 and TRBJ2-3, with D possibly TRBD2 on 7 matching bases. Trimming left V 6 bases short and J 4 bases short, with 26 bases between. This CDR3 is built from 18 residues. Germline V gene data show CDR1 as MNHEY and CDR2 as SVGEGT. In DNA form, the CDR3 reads TGTGCCAGCAGCAGGTCCGTTGGCGGGGGCCCTAGCGCAGATACGCAGTATTTT. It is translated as CASSRSVGGGPSADTQYF.

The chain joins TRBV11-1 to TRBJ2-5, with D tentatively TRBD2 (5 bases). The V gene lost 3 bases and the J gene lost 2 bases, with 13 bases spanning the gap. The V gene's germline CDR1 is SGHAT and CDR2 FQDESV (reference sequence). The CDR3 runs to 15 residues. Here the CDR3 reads CASSFMLALQETQYF. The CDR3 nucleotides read TGTGCCAGCAGCTTCATGCTAGCTCTGCAAGAGACCCAGTACTTC.

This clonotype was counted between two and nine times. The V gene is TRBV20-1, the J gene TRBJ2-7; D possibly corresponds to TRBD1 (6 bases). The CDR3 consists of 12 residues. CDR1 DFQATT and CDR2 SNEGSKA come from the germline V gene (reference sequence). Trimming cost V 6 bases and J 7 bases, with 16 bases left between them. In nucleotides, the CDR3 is TGCAGTGCGGCTGCAGGGGTCGGGGAGCAGTACTTC. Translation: CSAAAGVGEQYF.

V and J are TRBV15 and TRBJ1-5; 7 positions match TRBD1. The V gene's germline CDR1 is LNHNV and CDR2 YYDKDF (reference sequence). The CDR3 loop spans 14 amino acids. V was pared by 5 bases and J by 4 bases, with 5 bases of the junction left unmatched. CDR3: CATSATGWNQPQHF. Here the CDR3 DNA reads TGTGCCACCAGCGCGACAGGGTGGAATCAGCCCCAGCATTTT.

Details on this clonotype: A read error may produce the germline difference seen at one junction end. The DNA for the CDR3 is TGTTCCAGCAGCGCTCAGGGGGCGCTAAATTCACCCCTCCACTTT. It translates to CSSSAQGALNSPLHF. This chain uses TRBV7-3 with TRBJ1-6, with 8 bases matching TRBD1. CDR1 and CDR2 (germline): SGHTA, FQGTGA. The CDR3 has 15 amino acids.

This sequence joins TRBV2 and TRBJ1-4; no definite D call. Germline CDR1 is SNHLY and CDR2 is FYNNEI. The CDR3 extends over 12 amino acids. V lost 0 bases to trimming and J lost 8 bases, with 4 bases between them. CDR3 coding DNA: TGTGCCAGCAGTGAAGCGCGGGAAAAACTGTTTTTT. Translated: CASSEAREKLFF.